This T cell receptor beta chain was recovered during a study of Graves' ophthalmopathy and Graves' hyperthyroidism. Study results and caveats: Stable hyperthyroidism and ophthalmopathy were told apart by a 13-signature model, which achieved approximately 87% sensitivity and around 80% specificity. The blood repertoire also included most expanded thyroid clonotypes above 0.001 frequency. The model achieved approximately 71% sensitivity and roughly 72% specificity for ophthalmopathy progression.

Patients were excluded if they had other autoimmune diseases or uncontrolled infections, and likewise if pregnancy or lactation applied. This clonotype was counted only a few times. Its target is not known. A junction boundary mismatches the germline segment, possibly from a read error. Transcripts of RNA were the source for amplifying TCR beta CDR3 regions. An initial RT-PCR round employing HTBI primers preceded a second-round multiplex PCR. TCRdb itself ran the multiplex PCR reads through MiXCR, one entry per CDR3 protein. The sample lists over a million distinct CDR3 sequences, 35% to 40% occurring once. Per the germline V gene, CDR1 is ENHRY and CDR2 is SYGVKD. The CDR3 extends over 17 amino acids.

Sequencing was carried out using peripheral blood or thyroid tissue (not recorded which). This receptor was taken from an adult man with Graves' hyperthyroidism. The chain is built from TRBV10-3 and TRBJ1-1; D ambiguous. The CDR3 sequence is CAISDGVPKEMNTGAFF. The CDR3 DNA reads as TGTGCCATCAGTGATGGGGTACCAAAGGAGATGAACACTGGAGCTTTCTTT.